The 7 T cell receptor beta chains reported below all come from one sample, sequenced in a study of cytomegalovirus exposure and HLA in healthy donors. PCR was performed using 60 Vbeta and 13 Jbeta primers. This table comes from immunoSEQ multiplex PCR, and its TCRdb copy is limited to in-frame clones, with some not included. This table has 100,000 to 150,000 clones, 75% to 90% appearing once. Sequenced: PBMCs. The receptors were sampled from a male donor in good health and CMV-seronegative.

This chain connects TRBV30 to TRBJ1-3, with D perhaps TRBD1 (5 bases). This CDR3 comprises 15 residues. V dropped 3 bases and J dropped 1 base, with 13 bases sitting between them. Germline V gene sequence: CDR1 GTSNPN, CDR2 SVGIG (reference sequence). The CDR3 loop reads CAWRRGKTSGNTIYF. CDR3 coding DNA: TGTGCCTGGAGGCGGGGGAAGACGTCTGGAAACACCATATATTTT.

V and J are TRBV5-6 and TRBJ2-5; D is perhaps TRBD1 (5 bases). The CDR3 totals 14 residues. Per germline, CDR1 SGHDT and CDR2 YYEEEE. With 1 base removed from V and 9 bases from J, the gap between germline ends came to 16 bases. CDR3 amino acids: CASSLSLGVWPQYF. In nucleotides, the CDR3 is TGTGCCAGCAGCTTGTCTTTAGGGGTTTGGCCCCAGTACTTC.

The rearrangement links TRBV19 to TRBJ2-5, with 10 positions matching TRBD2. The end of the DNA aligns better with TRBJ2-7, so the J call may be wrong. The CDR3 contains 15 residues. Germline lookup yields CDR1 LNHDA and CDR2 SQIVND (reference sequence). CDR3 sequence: CASSTPEREGGEQYF. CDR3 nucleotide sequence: TGTGCCAGTAGCACCCCCGAGCGGGAGGGCGGCGAGCAGTACTTC.

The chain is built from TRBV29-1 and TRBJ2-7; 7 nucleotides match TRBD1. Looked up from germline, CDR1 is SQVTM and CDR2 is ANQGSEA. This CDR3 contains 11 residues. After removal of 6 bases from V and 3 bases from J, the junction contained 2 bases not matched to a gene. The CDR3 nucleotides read TGCAGCGTGCCAGGGGGCTACGAGCAGTACTTC. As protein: CSVPGGYEQYF.

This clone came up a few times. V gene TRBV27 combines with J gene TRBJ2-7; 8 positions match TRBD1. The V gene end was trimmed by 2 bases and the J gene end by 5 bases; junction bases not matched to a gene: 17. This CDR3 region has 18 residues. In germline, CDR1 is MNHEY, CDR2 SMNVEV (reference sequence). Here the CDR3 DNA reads TGTGCCAGCAGTTTACAGAGACCAACCCGCGACAGGGGAGACGAGCAGTACTTC. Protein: CASSLQRPTRDRGDEQYF.

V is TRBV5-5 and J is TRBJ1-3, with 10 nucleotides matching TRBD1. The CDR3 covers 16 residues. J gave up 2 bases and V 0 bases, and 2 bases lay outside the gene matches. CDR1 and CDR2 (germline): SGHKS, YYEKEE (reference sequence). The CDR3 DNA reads TGTGCCAGCAGCTTGGTCGGACAGGGGGCTGGAAACACCATATATTTT. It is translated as CASSLVGQGAGNTIYF.

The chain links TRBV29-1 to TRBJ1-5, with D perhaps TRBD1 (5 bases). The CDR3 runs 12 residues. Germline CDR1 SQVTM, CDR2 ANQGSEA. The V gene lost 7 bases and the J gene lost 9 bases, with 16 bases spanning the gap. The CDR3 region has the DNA TGCAGCGCCCTGGAGGGGCAGGGGCCCCAGCATTTT. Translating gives CSALEGQGPQHF.